The present T cell receptor (beta chain) was sequenced within a study of blood T cell repertoires in COVID-19. Study summary: Specimens from acute and convalescent COVID-19 originated in the United States, Italy and Spain. T cells, B-cell-depleted T cells, or PBMCs provided the cDNA or gDNA that served as material.

This clone was seen just once. Germline CDR1 is MNHEY and CDR2 is SMNVEV (reference sequence). The J segment lost 6 bases and the V segment lost 5 bases, leaving 11 bases of the junction unmatched. The CDR3 has 15 amino acids. Authors' data handling: Reference gene primer amplification gave nucleated cell count estimates. Method: immunoSEQ multiplex PCR; TCRdb's copy keeps in-frame clones and lacks some. V and J calls and clone size are as listed in that table; D and trimming were resolved from the DNA. In the table there are about 75,000 clones, roughly 86% of which are singletons. Sequencing was done on a sample of peripheral blood. This TCR was sampled from a woman between 45 and 60 years old with acute or convalescent COVID-19. The chain recombines TRBV27 with TRBJ1-2, with TRBD1 matching over 8 bases. CDR3 nucleotide sequence: TGTGCCAGCAGTCCCCGGGACAGGCTCATTCATGGCTACACCTTC. Encoded protein: CASSPRDRLIHGYTF.